This T cell receptor (beta chain) was obtained from a study of CD8 T cells in ankylosing spondylitis. Quantitative 5'-RACE was performed with molecular barcodes, and it yielded the TCR beta libraries. TCRdb independently ran MiXCR on the 5' RACE reads; one entry per CDR3 protein. The sample consists of just under 550,000 distinct CDR3 sequences, 10% to 15% of them appearing once. Study-level points and caveats: According to the report, clones linked to the disease were significantly enriched in matched synovial fluid samples taken from ankylosing spondylitis patients. Existing reports had already noted some motif variants in reactive arthritis synovial fluid and blood. Among TCR beta sequences, a motif of several highly homologous variants appeared characteristic of ankylosing spondylitis blood.

Trimming took off 3 bases at V and 1 base at J, with 10 bases between the two ends. This CDR3 is 15 amino acids long. Ten or more counts support this clonotype. Its specificity is unknown. This clonotype was sampled from a male donor with ankylosing spondylitis. The specimen was blood, either unsorted or a sorted T cell fraction (not recorded which). V is TRBV12-3 or TRBV12-4 and J is TRBJ1-5, with a tentative D call TRBD1 (6 bases). The CDR3 here is CASSLKGGSNQPQHF. The CDR3 bases are TGTGCCAGCAGTTTGAAGGGGGGCAGCAATCAGCCCCAGCATTTT.